The 28 T cell receptor beta chains given below trace back to one sample, sequenced in a study of CD8+CD57+ T cells in acquired aplastic anemia. Genomic DNA was employed as the template in profiling TCR beta VDJ and CDR3. TCRdb processed the reads anew with MiXCR; each CDR3 protein has one entry. The sample has 200,000 to 250,000 distinct CDR3 sequences; under 65% are singletons. Material for sequencing was sorted CD4+, CD8+, or CD8+CD57+ T cells (not recorded which) from PBMCs. The receptors were sampled from a human donor in good health.

This clonotype showed up many times. The CDR3 nucleotides read TGTGCCAGCAGCTTCAAGCCTGGGGAGCAGTTCTTC. Amino acids: CASSFKPGEQFF. The J gene is TRBJ2-1, the V gene TRBV13; D unclear. The germline V and J ends were trimmed by 3 bases and 10 bases, with 10 bases remaining between them. Germline loops: CDR1 PRHDT, CDR2 FYEKMQ (reference sequence). This CDR3 region has 12 residues.

At least ten counts were recorded for this clonotype. The CDR3 reads CASGFRDSPLHF. The CDR3 DNA reads TGTGCCAGCGGGTTCAGAGATTCACCCCTCCACTTT. The V call is TRBV13, the J call TRBJ1-6; D is unclear. This CDR3 comprises 12 residues. V lost 8 bases and J lost 8, with 10 bases in between. Germline V gene lookup returns CDR1 PRHDT and CDR2 FYEKMQ (reference sequence).

The count of this clonotype is one. The rearrangement joins TRBV29-1 to TRBJ1-2; possible D gene TRBD1, 5 bases. The V gene's germline CDR1 is SQVTM and CDR2 ANQGSEA. Trimming took 4 bases from V and 5 from J, leaving 20 bases between them. CDR3 length: 15 amino acids. The CDR3 loop reads CSVAPDSLTRYGYTF. The DNA for the CDR3 is TGCAGCGTTGCCCCCGACAGCCTCACCCGGTATGGCTACACCTTC.

V and J are TRBV2 and TRBJ2-5; 9 bases map to TRBD1. The CDR3 consists of 13 residues. The germline gives CDR1 SNHLY, CDR2 FYNNEI. The V and J ends lost 3 bases and 5 bases, in that order; junction bases with no gene match: 1. Here the CDR3 DNA reads TGTGCCAGCAGTGATGGGACAGGGGAGACCCAGTACTTC. It translates to CASSDGTGETQYF.

This chain connects TRBV9 to TRBJ2-2, with D perhaps TRBD1 (6 bases). The CDR3 runs 12 residues. CDR1 is SGDLS and CDR2 is YYNGEE in the germline V gene. The CDR3 nucleotides are TGTGCAAGACAGGTGTTCCCCGGGGAGCTGTTTTTT. As protein: CARQVFPGELFF.

This clonotype was picked up one time. The V gene is TRBV24-1, the J gene TRBJ1-2; no definite D call. Germline V gene lookup returns CDR1 KGHDR and CDR2 SFDVKD. The CDR3 has 12 amino acids. V was trimmed by 3 bases and J by 7 bases, leaving 8 bases between them. The CDR3 region is CATSDPSFGYTF. DNA for the CDR3: TGTGCCACCAGTGATCCCTCATTTGGCTACACCTTC.

The table lists this clonotype with a count of one. The V gene is TRBV5-5, the J gene TRBJ1-1; D gene ambiguous. Germline V gene data show CDR1 as SGHKS and CDR2 as YYEKEE (reference sequence). This CDR3 is built from 13 residues. The germline V and J ends were trimmed by 2 bases and 7 bases, with 12 bases remaining between them. The CDR3 region is CASSLLASGEAFF. For the CDR3, the DNA is TGTGCCAGCAGCTTATTGGCATCAGGTGAAGCTTTCTTT.

The gene calls are TRBV10-3 and TRBJ1-1, with 7 bases lining up with TRBD1. Germline lookup yields CDR1 ENHRY and CDR2 SYGVKD. J gave up 3 bases and V 7 bases, and 5 bases lay outside the gene matches. CDR3 size: 13 residues. CDR3 sequence (DNA): TGTGCCATCAACGGACAGGACGACACTGAAGCTTTCTTT. Translation gives CAINGQDDTEAFF.

The sample holds a few counts of this clonotype. CDR3 in amino acids: CASSLGGTESYEQYF. The CDR3 coding sequence is TGCGCCAGCAGCTTGGGAGGGACCGAGTCCTACGAGCAGTACTTC. The rearrangement joins TRBV5-1 to TRBJ2-7; D is tentatively TRBD1 or TRBD2 (5 bases each). CDR3 length: 15 residues. Germline CDR1 reads SGHRS; CDR2 reads YFSETQ. Trimming stripped 0 bases from V and 1 base from J, with 11 bases between.

V is TRBV9 and J is TRBJ1-1; the D gene is possibly TRBD1 (5 bases). Trimming pared 0 bases from V and 8 bases from J, leaving 14 bases between. Germline CDR1 SGDLS, CDR2 YYNGEE. CDR3 size: 14 residues. The CDR3 coding sequence is TGTGCCAGCAGCGTAGATTCAGGGACTTACGAAGCTTTCTTT. This translates into CASSVDSGTYEAFF.

This chain links TRBV12-3 or TRBV12-4 with TRBJ2-1; tentative D call: TRBD1 (5 bases). The CDR3 consists of 13 residues. V was clipped by 7 bases and J by 2 bases, with 9 bases between them. The CDR3: CASKDTTYNEQFF. DNA for the CDR3: TGTGCCAGCAAGGACACAACCTACAATGAGCAGTTCTTC.

This clonotype showed up just a few times. V gene TRBV27 combines with J gene TRBJ1-2; 8 nucleotides line up with TRBD1. V lost 5 bases to trimming and J lost 2 bases; unmatched junction nucleotides: 7. Germline CDR1 and CDR2: MNHEY and SMNVEV (reference sequence). The CDR3 is 15 amino acids. The CDR3 nucleotides read TGTGCCAGCAGTGCCTGGACAGGGCCAAACTATGGCTACACCTTC. Protein product: CASSAWTGPNYGYTF.

This clonotype was detected only a few times. V and J are TRBV7-9 and TRBJ2-7; possible D gene TRBD1, 7 bases. The germline V gene has CDR1 SEHNR and CDR2 FQNEAQ (reference sequence). V lost 2 bases and J 2 bases, leaving 10 bases between the germline ends. The CDR3 sequence is 14 residues long. CDR3 amino acids: CASSLPGGPYEQYF. As DNA, the CDR3 is TGTGCCAGCAGCTTACCAGGGGGGCCCTACGAGCAGTACTTC.

V is TRBV4-1 and J is TRBJ2-7; tentative D call: TRBD2 (5 bases). Germline CDR1 is MGHRA and CDR2 is YSYEKL. The germline V and J ends were trimmed by 1 base and 7 bases, with 11 bases remaining between them. The CDR3 spans 13 residues. CDR3 bases: TGCGCCAGCAGCCAAGGGAGAGGGAGTGAGCAGTACTTC. Its protein is CASSQGRGSEQYF.

The chain carries TRBV6-2 or TRBV6-3 and TRBJ1-1; D remains ambiguous. Trimming removed 4 bases from V and 1 base from J, with 13 bases in between. The CDR3 consists of 15 residues. Germline V gene data show CDR1 as MNHEY and CDR2 as SVGEGT. The DNA for the CDR3 is TGTGCCAGCAGTTCTCACAGAGGTGGGAACACTGAAGCTTTCTTT. It is translated as CASSSHRGGNTEAFF.

The CDR3 bases are TGTGCCTGGACTAGCGGCTCCTACGAGCAGTACTTC. This codes for CAWTSGSYEQYF. The V and J genes are TRBV30 and TRBJ2-7; the match to TRBD2 covers 7 bases. Germline values: CDR1 GTSNPN, CDR2 SVGIG (reference sequence). The CDR3 contains 12 residues. The ends lost 4 bases at V and 0 bases at J; junction bases unmatched: 0.

This clonotype is a singleton in its sample. V and J are TRBV7-2 and TRBJ2-7; D may correspond to TRBD1 or TRBD2 (5 bases each). V was trimmed by 3 bases and J by 4 bases, leaving 13 bases between them. Germline V gene data show CDR1 as SGHTA and CDR2 as FQGNSA. The CDR3 is 14 residues long. CDR3 DNA sequence: TGTGCCAGCAGCTTGGGGCCGGGACCGTACGAGCAGTACTTC. It codes for CASSLGPGPYEQYF.

The chain employs TRBV7-3 and TRBJ2-3; 10 bases agree with TRBD1. The V gene's germline CDR1 is SGHTA and CDR2 FQGTGA. With V trimmed by 4 bases and J by 1 base, 8 bases remained unmatched. The CDR3 totals 17 residues. CDR3 sequence reads: CASSWTGGDMGTDTQYF. The CDR3 nucleotides are TGTGCCAGCAGCTGGACAGGGGGGGACATGGGCACAGATACGCAGTATTTT.

This clonotype was counted only a few times. V gene TRBV5-1 combines with J gene TRBJ2-7, with TRBD1 identical over 7 bases. J lost 3 bases, V lost 4 bases, and 4 bases had no gene match. The CDR3 is 13 amino acids. Germline CDR1 is SGHRS and CDR2 is YFSETQ. CDR3 sequence reads: CASSPDRLYEQYF. CDR3 nucleotides: TGCGCCAGCAGCCCGGACAGGCTCTACGAGCAGTACTTC. The variable domain in full, with the rest retrieved from reference TRBV5-1 and TRBJ2-7, is KAGVTQTPRYLIKTRGQQVTLSCSPISGHRSVSWYQQTPGQGLQFLFEYFSETQRNKGNFPGRFSGRQFSNSRSEMNVSTLELGDSALYLCASSPDRLYEQYFGPGTRLTVT.

The chain links TRBV14 to TRBJ2-3, with D maybe TRBD2 (6 bases). The length of the CDR3 is 15 residues. Germline V gives CDR1 SGHDN, CDR2 FVKESK. V lost 1 base and J 5 bases, leaving 13 bases between the germline ends. The CDR3 sequence: CASSQAAGRRDTQYF. Here the CDR3 DNA reads TGTGCCAGCAGCCAAGCAGCGGGCCGGCGAGATACGCAGTATTTT.

Points on this clonotype: A junction boundary mismatches the germline segment, possibly from a read error. The rearrangement links TRBV7-3 to TRBJ1-1, with TRBD1 as a possible D gene (5 bases). The CDR3 length is 15 residues. CDR1 and CDR2 (germline): SGHTA, FQGTGA. The CDR3 protein is CASSLTGVLNTGAFF. CDR3 sequence (DNA): TGTGCCAGCAGCTTAACAGGGGTTCTGAACACTGGAGCTTTCTTT. Variable domain in full (rest from reference TRBV7-3 and TRBJ1-1): GAGVSQTPSNKVTEKGKYVELRCDPISGHTALYWYRQSLGQGPEFLIYFQGTGAADDSGLPNDRFFAVRPEGSVSTLKIQRTERGDSAVYLCASSLTGVLNTGAFFGQGTRLTVV.

This clonotype showed up just a few times. V and J are TRBV20-1 and TRBJ2-5, with D possibly matching TRBD2 (7 bases). Trimming took 0 bases from V and 4 from J, leaving 12 bases between them. CDR3 length equals 14 residues. CDR1 and CDR2 (germline): DFQATT, SNEGSKA (reference sequence). This CDR3 is CSARDGGGPETQYF. The CDR3 region has the DNA TGCAGTGCTAGAGATGGCGGGGGCCCAGAGACCCAGTACTTC.

J is TRBJ2-2 and V is TRBV10-3, with TRBD1 identical over 7 bases. Germline V gives CDR1 ENHRY, CDR2 SYGVKD. With V trimmed by 7 bases and J by 1 base, 6 bases remained unmatched. This CDR3 is built from 15 residues. The CDR3 region is CAITGTAMNTGELFF. CDR3 nucleotides: TGTGCCATCACCGGGACAGCGATGAACACCGGGGAGCTGTTTTTT.

There are a few counts of this clonotype. The V gene is TRBV5-1, the J gene TRBJ1-1; D gene uncertain. Trimming removed 1 base at V and 11 bases at J, with 15 bases between. This CDR3 comprises 13 residues. The V gene's germline CDR1 is SGHRS and CDR2 YFSETQ. The CDR3, as DNA: TGCGCCAGCAGCTTGAGGACGGACGCCGGGGCTTTCTTT. Protein: CASSLRTDAGAFF.

The sample holds many counts of this clonotype. This chain connects TRBV19 to TRBJ2-4; D is ambiguous. The germline CDR1 and CDR2 sequences are LNHDA and SQIVND (reference sequence). V shed 2 bases and J shed 2 bases, with 13 bases lying between them. The CDR3 is 16 residues long. CDR3 DNA: TGTGCCAGTAGTATATCGCACTACGGTACCAAAAACATTCAGTACTTC. Protein sequence: CASSISHYGTKNIQYF.

This chain connects TRBV10-3 to TRBJ1-4; possible D gene TRBD1, 6 bases. The V and J ends lost 6 bases and 7 bases respectively, with 9 bases between them. This CDR3 region has 12 residues. CDR1 and CDR2 from the germline V gene are ENHRY and SYGVKD. CDR3 in DNA: TGTGCCATCAGCCGGACAGCTGAAAAACTGTTTTTT. Its protein product is CAISRTAEKLFF.

As to this clonotype: One end of the junction does not line up with germline, which may come from a read error. The chain combines TRBV7-9 with TRBJ1-4, with D uncertain. Germline V gene sequence: CDR1 SEHNR, CDR2 FQNEAQ (reference sequence). CDR3 length: 15 residues. Here the CDR3 reads CASSQVGREAEKLFF. The CDR3, as DNA: TGCGCCAGCAGCCAAGTAGGGAGGGAGGCTGAAAAACTGTTTTTT.

This chain joins TRBV7-8 and TRBJ2-2; possibly TRBD2 for D (7 bases). The CDR3 runs to 14 residues. CDR1 and CDR2 (germline): SGHVS, FQNEAQ. V shed 8 bases and J shed 3 bases, with 13 bases lying between them. As DNA, the CDR3 is TGTGCCAGCCTGGGGGGGCGTGACACCGGGGAGCTGTTTTTT. It translates to CASLGGRDTGELFF.